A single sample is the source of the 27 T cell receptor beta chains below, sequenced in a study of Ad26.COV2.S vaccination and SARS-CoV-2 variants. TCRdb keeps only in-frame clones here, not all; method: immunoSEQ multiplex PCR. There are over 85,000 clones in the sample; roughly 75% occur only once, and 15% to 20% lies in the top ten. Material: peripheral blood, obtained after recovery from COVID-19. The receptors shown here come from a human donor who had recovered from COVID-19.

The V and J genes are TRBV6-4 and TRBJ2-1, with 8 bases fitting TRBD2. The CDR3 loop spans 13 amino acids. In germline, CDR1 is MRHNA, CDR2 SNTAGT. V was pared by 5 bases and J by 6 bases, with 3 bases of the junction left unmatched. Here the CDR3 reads CASSIGLANEQFF. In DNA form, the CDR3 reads TGTGCCAGCAGTATAGGACTAGCCAATGAGCAGTTCTTC.

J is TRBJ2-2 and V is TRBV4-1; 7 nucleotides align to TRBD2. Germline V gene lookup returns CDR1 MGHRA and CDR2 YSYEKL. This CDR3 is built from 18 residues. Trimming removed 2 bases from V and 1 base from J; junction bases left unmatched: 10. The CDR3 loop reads CASSQRGPLAGNTGELFF. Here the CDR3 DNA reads TGCGCCAGCAGCCAAAGAGGGCCATTAGCGGGGAACACCGGGGAGCTGTTTTTT.

The CDR3 nucleotides are TGTGCCAGCAGCGCAGACAGGTATCAGCCCCAGCATTTT. Protein sequence: CASSADRYQPQHF. V usage is TRBV11-2 and J usage is TRBJ1-5, with D possibly being TRBD1 (6 bases). This CDR3 is built from 13 residues. Germline CDR1 reads SGHAT; CDR2 reads FQNNGV. Trimming removed 5 bases from V and 5 bases from J, with 10 bases in between.

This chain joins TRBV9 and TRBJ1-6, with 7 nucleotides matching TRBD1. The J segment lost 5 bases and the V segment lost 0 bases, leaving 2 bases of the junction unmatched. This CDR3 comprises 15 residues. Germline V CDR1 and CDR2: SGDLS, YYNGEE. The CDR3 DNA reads TGTGCCAGCAGCGTAGCGGGGACAGATAATTCACCCCTCCACTTT. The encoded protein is CASSVAGTDNSPLHF.

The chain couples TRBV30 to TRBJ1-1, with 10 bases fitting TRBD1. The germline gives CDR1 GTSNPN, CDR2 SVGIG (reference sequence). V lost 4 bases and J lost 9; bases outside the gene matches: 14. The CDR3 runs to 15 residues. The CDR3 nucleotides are TGTGCCTGGATCGGTAGCGGACAGGGGGGATCTAAAGCTTTCTTT. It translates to CAWIGSGQGGSKAFF. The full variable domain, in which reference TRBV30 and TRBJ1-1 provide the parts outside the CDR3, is SQTIHQWPATLVQPVGSPLSLECTVEGTSNPNLYWYRQAAGRGLQLLFYSVGIGQISSEVPQNLSASRPQDRQFILSSKKLLLSDSGFYLCAWIGSGQGGSKAFFGQGTRLTVV.

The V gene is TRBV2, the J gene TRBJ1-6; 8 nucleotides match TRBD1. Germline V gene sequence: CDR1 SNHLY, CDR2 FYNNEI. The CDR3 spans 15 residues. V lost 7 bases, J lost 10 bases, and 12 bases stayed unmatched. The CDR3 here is CASNRQGSGGSPLHF. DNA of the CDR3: TGTGCCAGCAATAGACAGGGGAGTGGGGGGTCACCCCTCCACTTT.

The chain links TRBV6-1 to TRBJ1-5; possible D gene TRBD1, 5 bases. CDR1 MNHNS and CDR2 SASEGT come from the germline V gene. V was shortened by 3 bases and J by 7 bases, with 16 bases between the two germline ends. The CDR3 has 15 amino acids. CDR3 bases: TGTGCCAGCAGTGATTTAGCGGGGGGAGGCCAGCCCCAGCATTTT. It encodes CASSDLAGGGQPQHF.

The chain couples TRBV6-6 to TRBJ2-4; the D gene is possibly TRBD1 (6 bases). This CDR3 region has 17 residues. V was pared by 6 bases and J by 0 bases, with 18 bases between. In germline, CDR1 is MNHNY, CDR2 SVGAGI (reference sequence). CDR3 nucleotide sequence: TGTGCCAGCAGCCGAAGCAGGGGTACCGAAGCCAAAAACATTCAGTACTTC. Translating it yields CASSRSRGTEAKNIQYF.

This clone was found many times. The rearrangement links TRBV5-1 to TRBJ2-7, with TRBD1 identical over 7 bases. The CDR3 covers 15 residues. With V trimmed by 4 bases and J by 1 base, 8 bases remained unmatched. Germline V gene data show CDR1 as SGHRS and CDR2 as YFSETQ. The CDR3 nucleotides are TGCGCCAGCAGCCTCGGGGACAGCCTTTCCTACGAGCAGTACTTC. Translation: CASSLGDSLSYEQYF.

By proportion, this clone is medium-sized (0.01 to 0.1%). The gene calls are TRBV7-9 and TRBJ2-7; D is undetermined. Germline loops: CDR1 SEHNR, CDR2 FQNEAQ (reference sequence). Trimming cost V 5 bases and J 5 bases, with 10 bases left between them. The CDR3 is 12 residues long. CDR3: CASSEMENEQYF. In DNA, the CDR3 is TGTGCCAGCAGCGAAATGGAGAACGAGCAGTACTTC.

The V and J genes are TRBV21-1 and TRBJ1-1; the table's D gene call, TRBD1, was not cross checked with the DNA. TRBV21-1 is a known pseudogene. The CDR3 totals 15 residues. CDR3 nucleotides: TGTGCCAGCAGCAATGGGGACAGGATGAACACTGAAGCTTTCTTT. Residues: CASSNGDRMNTEAFF.

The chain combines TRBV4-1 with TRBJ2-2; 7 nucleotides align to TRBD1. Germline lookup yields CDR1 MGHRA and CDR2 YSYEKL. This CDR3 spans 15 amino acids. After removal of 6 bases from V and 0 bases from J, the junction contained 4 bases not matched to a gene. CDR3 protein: CASRSQGSNTGELFF. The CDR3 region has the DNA TGCGCCAGCAGGTCACAGGGGTCGAACACCGGGGAGCTGTTTTTT.

In DNA, the CDR3 is TGTGCCAGCCGACAGGGGGCTATCTCTGGGGCCAACGTCCTGACTTTC. Its protein is CASRQGAISGANVLTF. The genes are TRBV27 and TRBJ2-6; 10 bases line up with TRBD1. J gave up 0 bases and V 8 bases, and 4 bases lay outside the gene matches. The germline V gene encodes CDR1 MNHEY and CDR2 SMNVEV (reference sequence). The CDR3 runs to 16 residues.

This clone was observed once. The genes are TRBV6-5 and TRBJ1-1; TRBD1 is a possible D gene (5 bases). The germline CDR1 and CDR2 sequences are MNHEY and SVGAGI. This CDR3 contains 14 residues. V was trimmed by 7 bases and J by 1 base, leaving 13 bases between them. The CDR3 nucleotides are TGTGCCAGCACCCCCGCCGGGGGGAACACTGAAGCTTTCTTT. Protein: CASTPAGGNTEAFF.

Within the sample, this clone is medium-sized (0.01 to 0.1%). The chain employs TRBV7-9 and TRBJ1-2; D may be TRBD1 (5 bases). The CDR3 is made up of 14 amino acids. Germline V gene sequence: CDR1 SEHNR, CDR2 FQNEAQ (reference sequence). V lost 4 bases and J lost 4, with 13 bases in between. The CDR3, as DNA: TGTGCCAGCAGCTCGAGTGGGGCCCTCTATGGCTACACCTTC. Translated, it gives CASSSSGALYGYTF. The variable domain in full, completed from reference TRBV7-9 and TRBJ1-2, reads DTGVSQNPRHKITKRGQNVTFRCDPISEHNRLYWYRQTLGQGPEFLTYFQNEAQLEKSRLLSDRFSAERPKGSFSTLEIQRTEQGDSAMYLCASSSSGALYGYTFGSGTRLTVV.

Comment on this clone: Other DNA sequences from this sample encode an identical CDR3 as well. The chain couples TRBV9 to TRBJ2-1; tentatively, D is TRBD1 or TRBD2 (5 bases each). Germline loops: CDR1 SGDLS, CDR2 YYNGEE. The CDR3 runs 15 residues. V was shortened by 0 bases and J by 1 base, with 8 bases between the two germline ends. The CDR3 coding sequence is TGTGCCAGCAGCGTAGGTGGGGGTTCCTACAATGAGCAGTTCTTC. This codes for CASSVGGGSYNEQFF.

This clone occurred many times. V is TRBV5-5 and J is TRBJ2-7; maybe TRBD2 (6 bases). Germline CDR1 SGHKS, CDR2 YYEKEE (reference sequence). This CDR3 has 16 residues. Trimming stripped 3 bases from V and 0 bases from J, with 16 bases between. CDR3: CASSSPSGTFSYEQYF. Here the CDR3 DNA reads TGTGCCAGCAGCTCCCCCTCGGGGACTTTCTCCTACGAGCAGTACTTC.

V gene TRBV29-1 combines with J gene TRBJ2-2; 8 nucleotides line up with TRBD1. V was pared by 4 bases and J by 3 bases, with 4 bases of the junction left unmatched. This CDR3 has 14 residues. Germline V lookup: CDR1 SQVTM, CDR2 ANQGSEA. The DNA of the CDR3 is TGCAGCGTTGCGGACAGGGCCGACACCGGGGAGCTGTTTTTT. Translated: CSVADRADTGELFF.

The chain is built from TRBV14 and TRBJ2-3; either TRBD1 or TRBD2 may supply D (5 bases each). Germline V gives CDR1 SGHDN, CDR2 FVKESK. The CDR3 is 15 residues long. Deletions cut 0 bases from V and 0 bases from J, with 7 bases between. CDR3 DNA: TGTGCCAGCAGCCAAGATTGGGACAGCACAGATACGCAGTATTTT. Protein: CASSQDWDSTDTQYF.

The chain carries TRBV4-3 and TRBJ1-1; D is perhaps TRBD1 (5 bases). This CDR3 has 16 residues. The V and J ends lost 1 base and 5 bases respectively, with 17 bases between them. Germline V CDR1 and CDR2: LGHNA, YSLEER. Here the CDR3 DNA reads TGCGCCAGCAGCCAAGTCCTGGGGCAGGGTGAGACTGAAGCTTTCTTT. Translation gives CASSQVLGQGETEAFF.

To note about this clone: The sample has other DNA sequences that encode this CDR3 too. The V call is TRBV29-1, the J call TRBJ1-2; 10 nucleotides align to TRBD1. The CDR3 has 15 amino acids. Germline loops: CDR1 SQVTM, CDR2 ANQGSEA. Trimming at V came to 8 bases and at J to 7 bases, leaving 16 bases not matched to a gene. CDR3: CSTRGWTGGEGGYTF. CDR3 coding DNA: TGCAGCACGAGGGGGTGGACAGGGGGAGAAGGTGGCTACACCTTC.

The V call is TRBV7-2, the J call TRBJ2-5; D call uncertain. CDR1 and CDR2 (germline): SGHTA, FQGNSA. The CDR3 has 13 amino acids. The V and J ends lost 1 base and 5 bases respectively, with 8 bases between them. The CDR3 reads CASSLGATETQYF. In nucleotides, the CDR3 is TGTGCCAGCAGCTTAGGGGCGACGGAGACCCAGTACTTC.

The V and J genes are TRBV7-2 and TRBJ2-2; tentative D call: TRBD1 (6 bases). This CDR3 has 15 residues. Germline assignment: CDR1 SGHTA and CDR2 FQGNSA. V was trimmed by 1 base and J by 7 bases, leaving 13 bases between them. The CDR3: CASSLVAGTNGELFF. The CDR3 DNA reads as TGTGCCAGCAGCTTAGTGGCAGGGACAAACGGGGAGCTGTTTTTT.

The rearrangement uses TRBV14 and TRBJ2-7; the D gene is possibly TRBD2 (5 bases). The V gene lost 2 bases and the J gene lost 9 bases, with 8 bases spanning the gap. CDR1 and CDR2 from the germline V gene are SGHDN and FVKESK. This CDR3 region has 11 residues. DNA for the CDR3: TGTGCCAGCAGCCAAATCACTAGGCAGTACTTC. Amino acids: CASSQITRQYF.

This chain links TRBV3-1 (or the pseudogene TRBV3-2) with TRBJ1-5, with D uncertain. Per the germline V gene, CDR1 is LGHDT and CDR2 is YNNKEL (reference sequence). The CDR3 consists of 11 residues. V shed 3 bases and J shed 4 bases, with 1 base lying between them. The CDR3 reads CASSHNQPQHF. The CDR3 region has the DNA TGTGCCAGCAGCCATAATCAGCCCCAGCATTTT.

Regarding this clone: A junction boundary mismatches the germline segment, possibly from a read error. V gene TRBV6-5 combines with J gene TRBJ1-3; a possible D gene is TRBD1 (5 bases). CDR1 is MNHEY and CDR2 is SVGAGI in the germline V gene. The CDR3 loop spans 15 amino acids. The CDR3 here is CASGYRDLSRNTIYF. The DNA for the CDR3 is TGTGCCAGCGGTTACCGGGACTTAAGCCGAAACACCATATATTTT.

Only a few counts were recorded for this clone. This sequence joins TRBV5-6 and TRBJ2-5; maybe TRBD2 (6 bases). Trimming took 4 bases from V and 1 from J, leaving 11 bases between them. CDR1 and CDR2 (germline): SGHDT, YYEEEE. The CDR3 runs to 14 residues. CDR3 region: CASSDTLAQETQYF. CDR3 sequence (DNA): TGTGCCAGCAGCGACACACTAGCCCAAGAGACCCAGTACTTC.